This TCR beta chain was recovered during a study of shared clonotypes between healthy human individuals. Across the study: Each donor contributed plates that comprised three CD4 naive, three CD4 memory, two CD8 naive and one CD8 memory.

Study-level findings and limits: Clonotypes not shared had lower generation probabilities than those common to all four donors. Approximately 4.5% was the fraction of naive CD4 clonotypes found shared across several donors.

Deep-level assay runs were performed. Profiling relied on immunoSEQ multiplex PCR, and the TCRdb table lists in-frame clones only, not all of them. The sample consists of some 550,000 clones, about 97% of them appearing once. With regard to this clone: Its matching antigen is unknown.

Germline assignment: CDR1 SGHRS and CDR2 YFSETQ. This CDR3 has 17 amino acids. J lost 4 bases, V lost 2 bases, and 13 bases had no gene match. The sequenced material came from naive CD4+ T cells sorted from blood. Indicated subset: CD45RA+ positively selected. This sequence was found in a woman aged 25-40 years in good health. The V call is TRBV5-1, the J call TRBJ1-2; 8 bases match TRBD1. CDR3 in amino acids: CASSLTATGGRAYGYTF. CDR3 bases: TGCGCCAGCAGCTTAACGGCCACAGGGGGGCGCGCCTATGGCTACACCTTC. The full variable domain, rest sourced from reference TRBV5-1 and TRBJ1-2, is KAGVTQTPRYLIKTRGQQVTLSCSPISGHRSVSWYQQTPGQGLQFLFEYFSETQRNKGNFPGRFSGRQFSNSRSEMNVSTLELGDSALYLCASSLTATGGRAYGYTFGSGTRLTVV.